The 17 T cell receptor beta chains given below trace back to one sample, sequenced in a study of T cell clones after liver transplantation. Repertoires were generated with immunoSEQ multiplex PCR, while TCRdb's copy carries only in-frame clones and drops some. The sample contains tens of thousands of clones, roughly 80% of which appear only once. The sequences come from CD4+ T cells from blood, collected at the 22-month timepoint. Source of these receptors: a human patient who received a liver transplant. Some of these T cells may belong to the graft donor.

The J gene is TRBJ2-7, the V gene TRBV7-2; D is unresolved. This CDR3 contains 14 residues. V lost 5 bases, J lost 2 bases, and 13 bases lay in between. CDR1 is SGHTA and CDR2 is FQGNSA in the germline V gene. The CDR3 reads CASSDPGQTYEQYF. The CDR3 DNA follows: TGTGCCAGCAGCGACCCGGGCCAAACCTACGAGCAGTACTTC.

This chain links TRBV11-2 with TRBJ2-7; D may correspond to TRBD1 or TRBD2 (5 bases each). This CDR3 has 17 amino acids. Trimming took off 1 base at V and 3 bases at J, with 19 bases between the two ends. CDR1 SGHAT and CDR2 FQNNGV come from the germline V gene. CDR3: CASSLGRGGRRFYEQYF. The DNA of the CDR3 is TGTGCCAGCAGCTTAGGTCGTGGGGGACGTAGATTCTACGAGCAGTACTTC.

This clone has just one count. The CDR3 protein is CASGTDRETQYF. The CDR3 nucleotides are TGTGCCAGCGGGACCGATCGAGAGACCCAGTACTTC. V gene TRBV6-1 combines with J gene TRBJ2-5; D tentatively reads TRBD1 or TRBD2 (5 bases each). Germline CDR1 is MNHNS and CDR2 is SASEGT. The germline V and J ends were trimmed by 8 bases and 4 bases, with 11 bases remaining between them. The CDR3 consists of 12 residues.

This rearrangement joins TRBV29-1 to TRBJ2-3; TRBD1 matches 8 bases. Germline V gene data show CDR1 as SQVTM and CDR2 as ANQGSEA. The CDR3 is 13 residues long. V lost 6 bases, J lost 4 bases, and 6 bases stayed unmatched. The CDR3 is CSVRGQGADTQYF. Here the CDR3 DNA reads TGCAGCGTGAGAGGACAGGGTGCAGATACGCAGTATTTT.

This chain uses TRBV4-1 with TRBJ1-5; D perhaps matches TRBD1 (6 bases). Trimming shortened V by 4 bases and J by 6 bases, and 19 bases separated the two germline ends. This CDR3 comprises 16 residues. Germline loops: CDR1 MGHRA, CDR2 YSYEKL. The CDR3 region has the DNA TGCGCCAGCAGCCCCTCACCGGGGGGCGGAATTCAGCCCCAGCATTTT. Encoded protein: CASSPSPGGGIQPQHF.

J is TRBJ2-7 and V is TRBV4-1, with 7 bases matching TRBD2. With 2 bases clipped from V and 6 bases from J, the junction kept 13 bases outside the gene matches. CDR1 is MGHRA and CDR2 is YSYEKL in the germline V gene. The CDR3 covers 16 residues. The CDR3 DNA is TGCGCCAGCAGCCAATACAGCGGGACTATTGCAGTCGAGCAGTACTTC. Amino acid sequence: CASSQYSGTIAVEQYF.

The chain employs TRBV19 and TRBJ1-5; D perhaps matches TRBD1 (6 bases). The V end lost 7 bases, the J end lost 0 bases, and 19 bases lay between the germline ends. The CDR3 has 17 amino acids. Germline CDR1 is LNHDA and CDR2 is SQIVND (reference sequence). CDR3 in DNA: TGTGCCAGTACCTCACGGGGGGGGGCGTATAGCAATCAGCCCCAGCATTTT. Translation: CASTSRGGAYSNQPQHF. Full variable domain (remainder filled in from reference TRBV19 and TRBJ1-5): DGGITQSPKYLFRKEGQNVTLSCEQNLNHDAMYWYRQDPGQGLRLIYYSQIVNDFQKGDIAEGYSVSREKKESFPLTVTSAQKNPTAFYLCASTSRGGAYSNQPQHFGDGTRLSIL.

This clone turned up a few times. V gene TRBV5-5 combines with J gene TRBJ2-7, with TRBD1 matching over 10 bases. V gave up 2 bases and J gave up 4 bases; unmatched junction bases: 12. Germline V lookup: CDR1 SGHKS, CDR2 YYEKEE (reference sequence). This CDR3 contains 17 residues. CDR3 sequence reads: CASSFSLGDRGPYEQYF. CDR3 nucleotide sequence: TGTGCCAGCAGCTTTTCCTTAGGCGACAGGGGGCCTTACGAGCAGTACTTC.

J is TRBJ1-6 and V is TRBV5-6; D is undetermined. Between the trimmed V and J ends, which lost 2 bases and 7 bases, there was a span of 16 bases. This CDR3 has 16 amino acids. Germline values: CDR1 SGHDT, CDR2 YYEEEE. The CDR3 loop is CASSLVQDGGNSPLHF. CDR3 sequence (DNA): TGTGCCAGCAGCTTAGTTCAGGACGGTGGGAATTCACCCCTCCACTTT. Looking up the rest from reference TRBV5-6 and TRBJ1-6 gives the full variable domain: DAGVTQSPTHLIKTRGQQVTLRCSPKSGHDTVSWYQQALGQGPQFIFQYYEEEERQRGNFPDRFSGHQFPNYSSELNVNALLLGDSALYLCASSLVQDGGNSPLHFGNGTRLTVT.

V is TRBV4-2 and J is TRBJ2-3; D not resolved. Germline loops: CDR1 LGHNA, CDR2 YNFKEQ. This CDR3 comprises 11 residues. Trimming removed 4 bases from V and 7 bases from J, with 6 bases in between. The CDR3 protein is CASSPRNTQYF. The CDR3 nucleotides are TGTGCCAGCAGCCCACGGAATACGCAGTATTTT.

This sequence joins TRBV6-5 and TRBJ2-1; no reliable D call. V lost 2 bases and J 1 base, leaving 6 bases between the germline ends. The CDR3 spans 14 residues. The germline V gene has CDR1 MNHEY and CDR2 SVGAGI. The CDR3 region has the DNA TGTGCCAGCAGTTACGACGGATCCTACAATGAGCAGTTCTTC. Its protein is CASSYDGSYNEQFF.

The CDR3 DNA sequence: TGTGCCAGCAGCTCTCAAAGCGGATCCTACAATGAGCAGTTCTTC. This sequence encodes CASSSQSGSYNEQFF. The chain recombines TRBV7-8 with TRBJ2-1, with a weak D call TRBD2 (5 bases). CDR3 size: 15 residues. From germline, CDR1 is SGHVS and CDR2 FQNEAQ. Trimming took 4 bases from V and 1 from J, leaving 11 bases between them.

The sample holds a few counts of this clone. The J gene is TRBJ1-1, the V gene TRBV28, with D unresolved. The germline CDR1 and CDR2 sequences are MDHEN and SYDVKM. The CDR3 runs 12 residues. V was shortened by 7 bases and J by 2 bases, with 8 bases between the two germline ends. The CDR3 sequence is CASNEDNTEAFF. DNA of the CDR3: TGTGCCAGCAATGAAGACAACACTGAAGCTTTCTTT. The full variable domain, its missing parts supplied by reference TRBV28 and TRBJ1-1, is DVKVTQSSRYLVKRTGEKVFLECVQDMDHENMFWYRQDPGLGLRLIYFSYDVKMKEKGDIPEGYSVSREKKERFSLILESASTNQTSMYLCASNEDNTEAFFGQGTRLTVV.

The chain joins TRBV30 to TRBJ2-3; TRBD2 agrees at 11 bases. The CDR3 has 18 amino acids. Germline V gene lookup returns CDR1 GTSNPN and CDR2 SVGIG (reference sequence). V was pared by 2 bases and J by 1 base, with 11 bases of the junction left unmatched. The CDR3 sequence: CAWSTYYSGRAGTDTQYF. DNA for the CDR3: TGTGCCTGGAGTACCTACTATAGCGGGAGGGCTGGCACAGATACGCAGTATTTT.

This chain uses TRBV5-5 with TRBJ2-7; unclear D gene. V was trimmed by 2 bases and J by 7 bases, leaving 16 bases between them. This CDR3 is built from 14 residues. Germline CDR1 and CDR2: SGHKS and YYEKEE (reference sequence). CDR3: CASSFLLIHDEQYF. As DNA, the CDR3 is TGTGCCAGCAGCTTTCTATTAATTCATGATGAGCAGTACTTC. Drawing the rest from reference TRBV5-5 and TRBJ2-7, the complete variable domain is DAGVTQSPTHLIKTRGQQVTLRCSPISGHKSVSWYQQVLGQGPQFIFQYYEKEERGRGNFPDRFSARQFPNYSSELNVNALLLGDSALYLCASSFLLIHDEQYFGPGTRLTVT.

This rearrangement joins TRBV10-3 to TRBJ2-7, with unresolved D. The CDR3 is 15 residues long. The germline gives CDR1 ENHRY, CDR2 SYGVKD. V lost 1 base and J 7 bases, leaving 17 bases between the germline ends. The CDR3 spells CAISEYGNSIIEQYF. The CDR3 DNA reads TGTGCCATCAGTGAGTACGGCAATTCTATTATAGAGCAGTACTTC.

V gene TRBV7-9 combines with J gene TRBJ1-2; a weak D match, TRBD1 (5 bases). Trimming cost V 0 bases and J 7 bases, with 12 bases left between them. Per the germline V gene, CDR1 is SEHNR and CDR2 is FQNEAQ (reference sequence). The CDR3 is 14 amino acids. CDR3 protein: CASSLAGVRAGYTF. As DNA, the CDR3 is TGTGCCAGCAGCTTAGCCGGAGTCAGGGCTGGCTACACCTTC. Complete variable domain (other parts from reference TRBV7-9 and TRBJ1-2): DTGVSQNPRHKITKRGQNVTFRCDPISEHNRLYWYRQTLGQGPEFLTYFQNEAQLEKSRLLSDRFSAERPKGSFSTLEIQRTEQGDSAMYLCASSLAGVRAGYTFGSGTRLTVV.